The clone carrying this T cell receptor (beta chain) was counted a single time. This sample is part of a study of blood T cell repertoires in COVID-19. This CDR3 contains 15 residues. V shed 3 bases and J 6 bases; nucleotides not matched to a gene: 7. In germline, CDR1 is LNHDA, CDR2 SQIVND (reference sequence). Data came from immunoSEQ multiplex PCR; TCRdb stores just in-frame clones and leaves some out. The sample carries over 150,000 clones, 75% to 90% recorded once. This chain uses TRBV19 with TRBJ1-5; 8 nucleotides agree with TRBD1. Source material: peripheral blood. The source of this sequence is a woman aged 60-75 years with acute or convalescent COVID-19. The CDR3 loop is CASSIATGAGQPQHF. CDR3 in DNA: TGTGCCAGTAGTATCGCGACAGGGGCAGGTCAGCCCCAGCATTTT.